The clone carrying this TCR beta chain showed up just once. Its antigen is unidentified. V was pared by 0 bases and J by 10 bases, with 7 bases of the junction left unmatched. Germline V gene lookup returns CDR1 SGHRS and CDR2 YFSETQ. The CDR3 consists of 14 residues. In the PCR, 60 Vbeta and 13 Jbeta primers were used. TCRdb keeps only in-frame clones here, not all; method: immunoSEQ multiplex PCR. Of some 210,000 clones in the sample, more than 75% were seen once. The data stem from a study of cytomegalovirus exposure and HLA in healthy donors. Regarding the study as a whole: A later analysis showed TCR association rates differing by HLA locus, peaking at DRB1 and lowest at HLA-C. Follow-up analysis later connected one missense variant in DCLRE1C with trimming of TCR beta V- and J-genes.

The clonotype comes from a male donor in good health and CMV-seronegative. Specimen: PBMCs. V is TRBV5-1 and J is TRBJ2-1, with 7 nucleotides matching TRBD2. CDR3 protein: CASSLEASGWEQFF. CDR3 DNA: TGCGCCAGCAGCTTGGAAGCTAGCGGCTGGGAGCAGTTCTTC.